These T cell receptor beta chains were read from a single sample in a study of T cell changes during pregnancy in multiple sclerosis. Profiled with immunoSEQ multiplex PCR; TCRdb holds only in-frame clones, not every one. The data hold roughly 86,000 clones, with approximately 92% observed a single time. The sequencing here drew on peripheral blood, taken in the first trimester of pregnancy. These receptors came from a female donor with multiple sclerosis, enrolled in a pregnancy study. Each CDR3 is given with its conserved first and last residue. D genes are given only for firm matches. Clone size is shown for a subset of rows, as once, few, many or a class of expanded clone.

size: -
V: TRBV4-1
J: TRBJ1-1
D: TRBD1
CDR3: CASSQTGAAFF
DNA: TGCGCCAGCAGCCAAACAGGGGCCGCTTTCTTT

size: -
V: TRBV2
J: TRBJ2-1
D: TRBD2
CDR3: CASRKLAGGNNEQFF
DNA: TGTGCCAGCAGAAAACTAGCGGGAGGCAACAATGAGCAGTTCTTC

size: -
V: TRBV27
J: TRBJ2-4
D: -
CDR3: CASRGGGMTKNIQYF
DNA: TGTGCCAGCAGGGGAGGGGGGATGACCAAAAACATTCAGTACTTC

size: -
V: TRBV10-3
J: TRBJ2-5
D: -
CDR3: CAISEWTQGVDQETQYF
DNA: TGTGCCATCAGTGAGTGGACACAGGGAGTGGATCAAGAGACCCAGTACTTC

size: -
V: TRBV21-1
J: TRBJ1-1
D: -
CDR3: CASSKEARGMNTEAFF
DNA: TGTGCCAGCAGCAAAGAGGCCAGGGGGATGAACACTGAAGCTTTCTTT

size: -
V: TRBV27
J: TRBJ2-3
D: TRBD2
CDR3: CASSFAGGPGDTQYF
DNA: TGTGCCAGCAGTTTCGCGGGAGGGCCGGGGGATACGCAGTATTTT

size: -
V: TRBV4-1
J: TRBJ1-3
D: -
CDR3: CASSRVTGLGGNTIYF
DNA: TGCGCCAGCAGCCGCGTTACAGGGTTAGGTGGAAACACCATATATTTT

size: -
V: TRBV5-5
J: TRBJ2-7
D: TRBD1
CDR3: CASSLEGQGAYAMEF
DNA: TGTGCCAGCAGCTTGGAGGGACAGGGGGCGTACGCGATGGAATTC

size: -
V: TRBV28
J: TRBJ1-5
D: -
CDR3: CASSFSQSQPQHF
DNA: TGTGCCAGCAGTTTTTCTCAGTCCCAGCCCCAGCATTTT

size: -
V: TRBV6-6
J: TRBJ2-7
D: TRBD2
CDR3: CASSYGLAGVEQYF
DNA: TGTGCCAGCAGTTACGGACTAGCGGGAGTCGAGCAGTACTTC

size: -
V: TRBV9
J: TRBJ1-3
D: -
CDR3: CASSVGSSRLSGNTIYF
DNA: TGTGCCAGCAGCGTAGGTAGCAGCCGCCTCTCTGGAAACACCATATATTTT

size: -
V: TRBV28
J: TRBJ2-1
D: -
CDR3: CASEGTPLRRNEQFF
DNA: TGTGCCAGCGAAGGGACTCCTTTAAGGAGGAATGAGCAGTTCTTC

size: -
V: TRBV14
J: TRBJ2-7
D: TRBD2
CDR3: CASSQERRRAGGYEQYF
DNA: TGTGCCAGCAGCCAAGAACGGAGGCGAGCGGGAGGCTACGAGCAGTACTTC

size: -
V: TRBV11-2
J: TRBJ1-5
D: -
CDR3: CASSLGSGARSQPQHF
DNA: TGTGCCAGCAGCTTAGGGTCTGGGGCGCGGAGTCAGCCCCAGCATTTT

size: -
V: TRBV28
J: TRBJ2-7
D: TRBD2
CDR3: CASSLLPSGPYEQYF
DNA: TGTGCCAGCAGTTTATTGCCTAGCGGGCCCTACGAGCAGTACTTC

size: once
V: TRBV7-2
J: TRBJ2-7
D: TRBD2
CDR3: CASSPEGGRTHYEQYF
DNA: TGTGCCAGCAGCCCCGAGGGCGGGAGGACTCACTACGAGCAGTACTTC

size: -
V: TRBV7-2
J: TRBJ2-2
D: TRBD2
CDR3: CASSLLAGVGELFF
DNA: TGTGCCAGCAGCTTACTAGCGGGAGTCGGGGAGCTGTTTTTT

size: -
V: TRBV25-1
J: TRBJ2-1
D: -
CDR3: CASTQAGGSNEQFF
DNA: TGTGCCAGCACCCAAGCAGGGGGGAGCAATGAGCAGTTCTTC

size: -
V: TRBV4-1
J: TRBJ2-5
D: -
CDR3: CASSREQGSRETQYF
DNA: TGCGCCAGCAGCCGAGAACAGGGATCTCGGGAGACCCAGTACTTC

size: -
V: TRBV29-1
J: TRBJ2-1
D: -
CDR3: CSVVTFGSPSGNEQFF
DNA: TGCAGCGTTGTTACTTTCGGGTCTCCATCGGGCAATGAGCAGTTCTTC

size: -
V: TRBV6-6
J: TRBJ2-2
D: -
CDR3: CASSYSTGANTGELFF
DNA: TGTGCCAGCAGTTACAGTACCGGGGCGAACACCGGGGAGCTGTTTTTT

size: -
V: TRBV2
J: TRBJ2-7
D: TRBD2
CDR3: CASSRGLAGSYEQYF
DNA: TGTGCCAGCAGCCGGGGACTAGCGGGTTCCTACGAGCAGTACTTC

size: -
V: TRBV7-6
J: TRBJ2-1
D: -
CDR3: CASSSFPSGSSIDEQFF
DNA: TGTGCCAGCAGCTCCTTTCCCTCGGGGAGTTCCATCGATGAGCAGTTCTTC

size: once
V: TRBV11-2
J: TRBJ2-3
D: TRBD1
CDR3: CASSKGAGGADTQYF
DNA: TGTGCCAGCAGTAAAGGGGCAGGGGGAGCAGATACGCAGTATTTT

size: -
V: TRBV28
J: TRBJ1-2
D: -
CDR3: CASSLEHYGYTF
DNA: TGTGCCAGCAGTTTGGAGCACTATGGCTACACCTTC

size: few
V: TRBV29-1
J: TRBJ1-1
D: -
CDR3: CSVEDPGTEAFF
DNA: TGCAGCGTTGAAGATCCCGGGACTGAAGCTTTCTTT

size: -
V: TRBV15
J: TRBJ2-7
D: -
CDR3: CATSRGGYEQYF
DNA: TGTGCCACCAGCAGAGGAGGGTACGAGCAGTACTTC

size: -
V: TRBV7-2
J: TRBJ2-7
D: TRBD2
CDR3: CASSPYGAGEGEQYF
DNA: TGTGCCAGCAGTCCTTATGGGGCGGGAGAAGGCGAGCAGTACTTC

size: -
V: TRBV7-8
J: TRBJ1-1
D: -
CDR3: CASSFRQVRTEAFF
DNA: TGTGCCAGCAGCTTCAGACAGGTTCGGACTGAAGCTTTCTTT

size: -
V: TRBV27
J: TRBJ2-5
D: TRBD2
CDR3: CASSTGPGTSGQETQYF
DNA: TGTGCCAGCAGTACGGGGCCGGGGACTAGCGGGCAAGAGACCCAGTACTTC

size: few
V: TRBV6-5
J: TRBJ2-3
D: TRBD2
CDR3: CASSPGLAVNTQYF
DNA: TGTGCCAGCAGCCCGGGACTAGCGGTGAATACGCAGTATTTT

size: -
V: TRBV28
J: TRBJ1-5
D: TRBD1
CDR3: CASSSRDRVGQPQHF
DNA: TGTGCCAGCAGTTCTAGGGACAGGGTGGGTCAGCCCCAGCATTTT

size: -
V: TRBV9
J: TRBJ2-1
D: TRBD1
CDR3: CASSARQGNEQFF
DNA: TGTGCCAGCAGCGCTCGACAGGGCAATGAGCAGTTCTTC

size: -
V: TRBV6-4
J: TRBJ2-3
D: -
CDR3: CASSDGGSADTQYF
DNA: TGTGCCAGCAGTGACGGCGGTAGCGCAGATACGCAGTATTTT

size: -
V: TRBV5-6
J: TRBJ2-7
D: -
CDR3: CASSSNGVQYF
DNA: TGTGCCAGCAGCTCCAACGGGGTGCAGTACTTC

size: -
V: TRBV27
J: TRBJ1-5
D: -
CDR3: CASSLGGIDQPQHF
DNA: TGTGCCAGCAGTTTAGGGGGGATCGATCAGCCCCAGCATTTT

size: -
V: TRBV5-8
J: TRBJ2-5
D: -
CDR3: CASSLGAGTEETQYF
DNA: TGTGCCAGCAGCTTGGGGGCGGGGACTGAAGAGACCCAGTACTTC

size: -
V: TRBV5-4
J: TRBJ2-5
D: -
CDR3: CASTVKQGETQYF
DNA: TGTGCCAGCACCGTGAAGCAGGGAGAGACCCAGTACTTC